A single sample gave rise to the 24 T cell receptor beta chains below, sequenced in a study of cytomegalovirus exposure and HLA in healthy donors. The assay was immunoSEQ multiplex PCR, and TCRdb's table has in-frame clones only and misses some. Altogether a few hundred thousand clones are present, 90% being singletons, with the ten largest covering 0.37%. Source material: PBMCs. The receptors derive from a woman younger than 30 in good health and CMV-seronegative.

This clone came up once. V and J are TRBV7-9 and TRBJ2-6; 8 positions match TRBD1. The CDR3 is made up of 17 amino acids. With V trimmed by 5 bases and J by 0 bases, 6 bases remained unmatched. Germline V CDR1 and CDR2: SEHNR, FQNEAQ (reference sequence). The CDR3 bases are TGTGCCAGCAGCCTAGGACAGGGAAGCTCTGGGGCCAACGTCCTGACTTTC. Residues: CASSLGQGSSGANVLTF.

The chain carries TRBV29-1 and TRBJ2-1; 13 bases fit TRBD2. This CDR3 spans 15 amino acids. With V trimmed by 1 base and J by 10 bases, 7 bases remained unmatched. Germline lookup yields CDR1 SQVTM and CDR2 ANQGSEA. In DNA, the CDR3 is TGCAGCGTTGAAGGTGGACTAGCGGGGGCCCCGGAGCAGTTCTTC. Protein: CSVEGGLAGAPEQFF.

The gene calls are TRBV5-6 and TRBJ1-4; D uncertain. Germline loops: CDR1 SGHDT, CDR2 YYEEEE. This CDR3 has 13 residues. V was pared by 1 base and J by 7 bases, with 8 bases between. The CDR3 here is CASSLKRAEKLFF. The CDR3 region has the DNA TGTGCCAGCAGCTTGAAGAGGGCTGAAAAACTGTTTTTT.

The CDR3 region has the DNA TGTGCCAGCTTAGACAGGGCAGTGTATGGCTACACCTTC. Translating gives CASLDRAVYGYTF. The rearrangement joins TRBV28 to TRBJ1-2; TRBD1 matches at 7 bases. J was trimmed by 5 bases and V by 8 bases; bases with no gene match: 8. The CDR3 extends over 13 amino acids. In germline, CDR1 is MDHEN, CDR2 SYDVKM.

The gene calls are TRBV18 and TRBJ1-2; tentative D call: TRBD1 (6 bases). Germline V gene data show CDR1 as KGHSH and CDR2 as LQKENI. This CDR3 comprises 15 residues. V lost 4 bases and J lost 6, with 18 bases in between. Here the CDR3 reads CASSQSSDSTDGYTF. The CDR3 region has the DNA TGTGCCAGCTCACAGTCTTCGGACAGCACCGATGGCTACACCTTC.

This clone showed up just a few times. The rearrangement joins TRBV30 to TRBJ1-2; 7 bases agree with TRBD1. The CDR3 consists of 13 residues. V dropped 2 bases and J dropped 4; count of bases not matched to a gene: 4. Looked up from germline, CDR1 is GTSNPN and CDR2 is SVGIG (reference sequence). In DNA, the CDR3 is TGTGCCTGGAGTCGACAGGGCCTCTATGGCTACACCTTC. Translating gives CAWSRQGLYGYTF.

The CDR3 sequence: CASSLTSGGDEQFF. The CDR3 coding sequence is TGTGCCAGCAGCTTAACTAGCGGGGGGGACGAGCAGTTCTTC. The rearrangement links TRBV7-2 to TRBJ2-1; TRBD2 aligns across 13 bases. This CDR3 region has 14 residues. With V trimmed by 2 bases and J by 10 bases, 2 bases remained unmatched. The germline V gene has CDR1 SGHTA and CDR2 FQGNSA. Based on the CDR3 plus reference TRBV7-2 and TRBJ2-1, the full variable domain is GAGVSQSPSNKVTEKGKDVELRCDPISGHTALYWYRQSLGQGLEFLIYFQGNSAPDKSGLPSDRFSAERTGGSVSTLTIQRTQQEDSAVYLCASSLTSGGDEQFFGPGTRLTVL.

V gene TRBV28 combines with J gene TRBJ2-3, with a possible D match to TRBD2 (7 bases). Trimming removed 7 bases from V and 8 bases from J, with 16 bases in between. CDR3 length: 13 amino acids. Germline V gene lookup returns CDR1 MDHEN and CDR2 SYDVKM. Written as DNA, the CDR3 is TGTGCCAGCACGGGGGGCTCATATGGTACGCAGTATTTT. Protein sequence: CASTGGSYGTQYF. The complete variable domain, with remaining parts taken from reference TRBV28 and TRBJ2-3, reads DVKVTQSSRYLVKRTGEKVFLECVQDMDHENMFWYRQDPGLGLRLIYFSYDVKMKEKGDIPEGYSVSREKKERFSLILESASTNQTSMYLCASTGGSYGTQYFGPGTRLTVL.

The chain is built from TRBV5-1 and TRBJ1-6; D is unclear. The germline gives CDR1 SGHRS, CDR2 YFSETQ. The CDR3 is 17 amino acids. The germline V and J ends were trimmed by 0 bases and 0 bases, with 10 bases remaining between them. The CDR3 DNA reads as TGCGCCAGCAGCTTGGTTTCCGAGGGCTCCTATAATTCACCCCTCCACTTT. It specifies CASSLVSEGSYNSPLHF.

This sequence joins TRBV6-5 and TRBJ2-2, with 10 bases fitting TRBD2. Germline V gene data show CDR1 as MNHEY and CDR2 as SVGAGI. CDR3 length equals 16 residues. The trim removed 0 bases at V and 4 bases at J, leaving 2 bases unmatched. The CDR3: CASSYSLAGGTGELFF. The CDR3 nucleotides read TGTGCCAGCAGTTACTCCTTAGCGGGGGGCACCGGGGAGCTGTTTTTT.

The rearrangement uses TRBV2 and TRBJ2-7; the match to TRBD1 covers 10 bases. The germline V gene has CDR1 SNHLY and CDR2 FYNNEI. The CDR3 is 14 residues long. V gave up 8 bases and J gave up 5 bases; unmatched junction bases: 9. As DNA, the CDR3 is TGTGCCAGCGTGGAAGACAGGGGGCTTGACGAGCAGTACTTC. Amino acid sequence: CASVEDRGLDEQYF. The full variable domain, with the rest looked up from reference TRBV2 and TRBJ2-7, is EPEVTQTPSHQVTQMGQEVILRCVPISNHLYFYWYRQILGQKVEFLVSFYNNEISEKSEIFDDQFSVERPDGSNFTLKIRSTKLEDSAMYFCASVEDRGLDEQYFGPGTRLTVT.

The DNA of the CDR3 is TGTGCCAGCAGTGTCCCGGGGGGTGAAGCTTTCTTT. Translating gives CASSVPGGEAFF. The rearrangement uses TRBV28 and TRBJ1-1; a possible D gene is TRBD1 (5 bases). Per the germline V gene, CDR1 is MDHEN and CDR2 is SYDVKM. CDR3 length: 12 amino acids. Trimming removed 5 bases from V and 7 bases from J, with 11 bases in between.

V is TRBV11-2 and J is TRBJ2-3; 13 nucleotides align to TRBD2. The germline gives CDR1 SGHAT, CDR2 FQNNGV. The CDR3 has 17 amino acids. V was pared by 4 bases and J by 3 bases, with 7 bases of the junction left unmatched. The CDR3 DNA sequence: TGTGCCAGCAGCTGGGGAGGACTAGCGGGGGTGACAGATACGCAGTATTTT. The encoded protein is CASSWGGLAGVTDTQYF.

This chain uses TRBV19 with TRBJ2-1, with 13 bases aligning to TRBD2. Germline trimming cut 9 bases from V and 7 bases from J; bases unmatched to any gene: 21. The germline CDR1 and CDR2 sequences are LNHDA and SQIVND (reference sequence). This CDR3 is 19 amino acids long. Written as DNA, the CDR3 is TGTGCCAGCCTACCTCAAGTGGGACTAGCGGGGTGGGGTTATAATGAGCAGTTCTTC. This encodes CASLPQVGLAGWGYNEQFF.

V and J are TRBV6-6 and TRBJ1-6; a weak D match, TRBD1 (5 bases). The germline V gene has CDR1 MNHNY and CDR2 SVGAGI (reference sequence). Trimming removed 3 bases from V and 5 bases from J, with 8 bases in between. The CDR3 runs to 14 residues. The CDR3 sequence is CASSYFRDNSPLHF. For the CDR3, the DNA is TGTGCCAGCAGTTATTTCAGGGATAATTCACCCCTCCACTTT.

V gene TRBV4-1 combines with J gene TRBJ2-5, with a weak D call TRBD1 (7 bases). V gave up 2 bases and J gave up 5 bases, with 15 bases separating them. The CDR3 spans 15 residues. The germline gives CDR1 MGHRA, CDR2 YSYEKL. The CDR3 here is CASSQWRGQRETQYF. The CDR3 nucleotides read TGCGCCAGCAGCCAATGGAGGGGGCAGAGGGAGACCCAGTACTTC.

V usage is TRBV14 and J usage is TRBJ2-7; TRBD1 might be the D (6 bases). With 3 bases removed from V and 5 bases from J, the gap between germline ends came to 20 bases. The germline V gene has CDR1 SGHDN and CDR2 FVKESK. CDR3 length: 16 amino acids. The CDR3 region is CASSQCTGIIGNEQYV. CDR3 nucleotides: TGTGCCAGCAGCCAGTGTACAGGGATAATTGGTAACGAGCAGTACGTC.

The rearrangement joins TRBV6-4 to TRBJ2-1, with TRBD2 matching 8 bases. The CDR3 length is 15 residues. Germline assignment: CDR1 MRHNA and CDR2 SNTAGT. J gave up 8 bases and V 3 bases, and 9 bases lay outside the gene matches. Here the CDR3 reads CASSDVGLGSHEQFF. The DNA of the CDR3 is TGTGCCAGCAGTGATGTGGGACTAGGGAGTCATGAGCAGTTCTTC.

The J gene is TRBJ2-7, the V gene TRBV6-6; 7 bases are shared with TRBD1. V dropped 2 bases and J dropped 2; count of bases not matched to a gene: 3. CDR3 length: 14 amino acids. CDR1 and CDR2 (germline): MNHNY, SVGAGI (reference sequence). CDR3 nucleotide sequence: TGTGCCAGCAGTTACGACAGGGTGGCCTACGAGCAGTACTTC. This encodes CASSYDRVAYEQYF.

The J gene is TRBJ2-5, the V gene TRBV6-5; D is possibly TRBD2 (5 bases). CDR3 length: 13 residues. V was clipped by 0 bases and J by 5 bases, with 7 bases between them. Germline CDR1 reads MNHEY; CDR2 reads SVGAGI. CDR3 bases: TGTGCCAGCAGTTACTCGCGGGTCGAGACCCAGTACTTC. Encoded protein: CASSYSRVETQYF.

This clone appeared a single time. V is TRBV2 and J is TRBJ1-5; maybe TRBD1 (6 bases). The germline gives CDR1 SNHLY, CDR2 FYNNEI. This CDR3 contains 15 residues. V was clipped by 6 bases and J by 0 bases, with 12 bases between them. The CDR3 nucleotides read TGTGCCAGCAGAAGCCAGGGGATTAGCAATCAGCCCCAGCATTTT. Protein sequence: CASRSQGISNQPQHF.

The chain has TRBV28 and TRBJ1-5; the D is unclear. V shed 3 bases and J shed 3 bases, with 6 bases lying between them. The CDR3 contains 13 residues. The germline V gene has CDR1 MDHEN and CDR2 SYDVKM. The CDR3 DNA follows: TGTGCCAGCAGTTTGAGCTTCAATCAGCCCCAGCATTTT. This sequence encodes CASSLSFNQPQHF.

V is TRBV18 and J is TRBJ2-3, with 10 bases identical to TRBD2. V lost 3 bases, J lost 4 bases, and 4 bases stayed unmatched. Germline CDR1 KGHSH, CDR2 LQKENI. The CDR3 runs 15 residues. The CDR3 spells CASSPASGGSDTQYF. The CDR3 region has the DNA TGTGCCAGCTCACCCGCTAGCGGGGGTTCAGATACGCAGTATTTT.

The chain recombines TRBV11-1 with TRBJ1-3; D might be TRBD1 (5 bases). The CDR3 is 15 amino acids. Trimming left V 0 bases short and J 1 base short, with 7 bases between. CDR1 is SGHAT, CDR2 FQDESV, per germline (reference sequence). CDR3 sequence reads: CASSLADKSGNTIYF. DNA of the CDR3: TGTGCCAGCAGCTTAGCGGACAAATCTGGAAACACCATATATTTT.